Listed below are T cell receptor beta chains from one sample, sequenced in a study of CD8 T cells in ankylosing spondylitis. TCRdb ran MiXCR on the 5' RACE reads and lists one entry per CDR3 protein. This table has 330,000 or so distinct CDR3 sequences, approximately 8.2% appearing once. Sequencing input: blood, either unsorted or a sorted T cell fraction (not recorded which). The receptors originated from a male donor with ankylosing spondylitis. CDR3s include the opening cysteine and the closing phenylalanine or tryptophan. The D gene is left open where the match is weak. Clone size, where shown, is once, few, many, or a class for clones that have expanded.

D gene	J gene	clone size	V gene	CDR3 protein	CDR3 DNA
-	TRBJ2-6	many	TRBV5-1	CASSLGTDSGANVLTF	TGCGCCAGCAGCTTGGGGACCGATTCTGGGGCCAACGTCCTGACTTTC
TRBD2	TRBJ2-1	-	TRBV4-1	CASSQPGLAGSEQFF	TGCGCCAGCAGCCAGCCGGGACTAGCGGGAAGTGAGCAGTTCTTC
-	TRBJ1-6	many	TRBV28	CASRTRPASPPLHF	TGTGCCAGCAGAACCCGACCCGCGTCCCCACCCCTCCACTTT
-	TRBJ2-1	-	TRBV9	CASDVGNNEQFF	TGTGCCAGCGACGTGGGAAACAATGAGCAGTTCTTC
-	TRBJ1-2	-	TRBV29-1	CSVEGGLKYGYTF	TGCAGCGTTGAGGGGGGCCTGAAGTATGGCTACACCTTC
-	TRBJ2-2	many	TRBV29-1	CSVDSTGELFF	TGCAGCGTTGACAGCACCGGGGAGCTGTTTTTT
TRBD1	TRBJ1-2	few	TRBV5-6	CASSLGQGRANYGYTF	TGTGCCAGCAGCCTAGGACAGGGTCGCGCTAACTATGGCTACACCTTC
-	TRBJ1-4	-	TRBV7-2	CASSLGGRSNEKLFF	TGTGCCAGCAGCTTAGGGGGACGCAGCAATGAAAAACTGTTTTTT
-	TRBJ2-7	many	TRBV20-1	CSAPSSQDYEQYF	TGCAGTGCTCCCAGCTCGCAGGACTACGAGCAGTACTTC
TRBD2	TRBJ2-3	-	TRBV12-3/TRBV12-4	CASSFLASGSPDTQYF	TGTGCCAGCAGTTTTCTAGCTAGCGGGAGTCCAGATACGCAGTATTTT
TRBD1	TRBJ2-6	few	TRBV12-3/TRBV12-4	CASSHDRAGANVLIF	TGTGCCAGCAGTCACGACAGGGCTGGGGCCAACGTCCTGATTTTC
TRBD1	TRBJ1-6	many	TRBV12-3/TRBV12-4	CASSFGQGASPLHF	TGTGCCAGCAGTTTCGGACAGGGGGCTTCACCCCTCCACTTT
TRBD2	TRBJ2-7	-	TRBV7-6	CASSQGAGGILYEQYF	TGTGCCAGCAGCCAAGGGGCGGGAGGGATCCTCTACGAGCAGTACTTC
-	TRBJ2-5	few	TRBV12-3/TRBV12-4	CASSRVGGRETQYF	TGTGCCAGCAGCCGGGTAGGGGGTCGGGAGACCCAGTACTTC
TRBD1	TRBJ1-5	many	TRBV4-3	CASSHGTGDSNQPQHF	TGCGCCAGCAGCCACGGGACAGGGGATAGCAATCAGCCCCAGCATTTT
-	TRBJ1-5	-	TRBV30	CAYLAGDGQPQHF	TGTGCCTACCTCGCAGGGGACGGACAGCCCCAGCATTTT
-	TRBJ2-2	many	TRBV9	CASSVAGDTGELFF	TGTGCCAGCAGCGTAGCTGGGGACACCGGGGAGCTGTTTTTT
-	TRBJ2-7	-	TRBV5-6	CASSFGSTASYEQYF	TGTGCCAGCAGCTTCGGGTCCACCGCGAGCTACGAGCAGTACTTC
-	TRBJ2-6	-	TRBV10-2	CASGGGGRPSGANVLTF	TGCGCCAGCGGGGGCGGGGGTCGGCCCTCTGGGGCCAACGTCCTGACTTTC
-	TRBJ1-1	few	TRBV20-1	CSARADNEAFF	TGCAGTGCTAGAGCAGATAATGAAGCTTTCTTT
-	TRBJ1-2	-	TRBV7-6	CASSPRSLRSYGYTF	TGTGCCAGCAGCCCAAGGTCCCTAAGGTCGTATGGCTACACCTTC
TRBD2	TRBJ2-1	many	TRBV28	CASSWGGTSEFYNEQFF	TGTGCCAGCAGTTGGGGAGGGACTAGCGAATTTTACAATGAGCAGTTCTTC
-	TRBJ2-5	few	TRBV5-1	CASRKEGETQYF	TGCGCCAGCAGGAAGGAAGGAGAGACCCAGTACTTC
TRBD2	TRBJ2-2	few	TRBV5-1	CASMTGGPGELFF	TGCGCCAGCATGACGGGAGGGCCCGGGGAGCTGTTTTTT
TRBD2	TRBJ2-3	few	TRBV7-2	CASSPGGTQYF	TGTGCCAGCAGCCCGGGGGGGACGCAGTATTTT
-	TRBJ2-1	many	TRBV29-1	CSAFRSDRDIEQFF	TGCAGCGCCTTTAGGTCCGACCGGGACATTGAGCAGTTCTTC
-	TRBJ2-7	-	TRBV7-2	CASSLGRGSLGWEQYF	TGTGCCAGCAGCTTAGGGAGGGGATCCCTTGGGTGGGAGCAGTACTTC
-	TRBJ2-7	few	TRBV5-1	CASSLRDFYEQYF	TGCGCCAGCAGCCTAAGGGACTTCTACGAGCAGTACTTC
-	TRBJ2-3	few	TRBV7-9	CASSLWGGGNADTQYF	TGTGCCAGCAGCTTATGGGGTGGCGGGAACGCAGATACGCAGTATTTT
-	TRBJ2-3	-	TRBV9	CASSVLTSPTDTQYF	TGTGCCAGCAGCGTCCTGACTAGTCCCACAGATACGCAGTATTTT
-	TRBJ2-2	few	TRBV2	CASIQENTGELFF	TGTGCCAGCATTCAGGAAAACACCGGGGAGCTGTTTTTT
-	TRBJ2-6	many	TRBV5-1	CASSGTGTSVSGANVLTF	TGCGCCAGCAGCGGCACCGGGACATCCGTCTCTGGGGCCAACGTCCTGACTTTC
-	TRBJ2-4	few	TRBV6-6	CAAEAGNIQYF	TGTGCCGCGGAAGCAGGGAACATTCAGTACTTC
-	TRBJ2-7	-	TRBV20-1	CSARDIDGRAHEQYF	TGCAGTGCTAGAGATATAGATGGCAGGGCCCACGAGCAGTACTTC
-	TRBJ2-4	-	TRBV6-5	CASSSEYQLATIQYF	TGTGCCAGCAGTTCCGAGTACCAGCTAGCAACCATTCAGTACTTC
-	TRBJ2-1	few	TRBV5-1	CASSGEGDEQFF	TGCGCCAGCAGCGGTGAGGGCGATGAGCAGTTCTTC
TRBD2	TRBJ2-7	-	TRBV2	CASTREVSYEQYF	TGTGCCAGCACCCGGGAGGTCTCCTACGAGCAGTACTTC
-	TRBJ2-7	-	TRBV7-9	CASSSGAGPSYEQYF	TGTGCCAGCAGCTCCGGGGCAGGCCCCTCCTACGAGCAGTACTTC
TRBD1	TRBJ2-1	-	TRBV5-1	CASSSDRENEQFF	TGCGCCAGCAGCTCGGACAGGGAGAATGAGCAGTTCTTC
-	TRBJ2-3	many	TRBV7-3	CASTSGVGTDTQYF	TGTGCCAGCACCAGCGGAGTCGGGACAGATACGCAGTATTTT
TRBD1	TRBJ2-3	few	TRBV7-9	CASSSQGVHSTDTQYF	TGTGCCAGCAGCTCACAGGGGGTTCATAGCACAGATACGCAGTATTTT
-	TRBJ1-6	many	TRBV10-3	CAISEASVSPLHF	TGTGCCATCAGTGAGGCGAGCGTTTCACCCCTCCACTTT
-	TRBJ2-4	few	TRBV10-3	CAISDMGAKNIQYF	TGTGCCATCAGTGATATGGGGGCTAAAAACATTCAGTACTTC
-	TRBJ1-1	few	TRBV19	CASSGAGGGVYSEAFF	TGTGCCAGTAGTGGGGCGGGGGGCGGCGTGTACTCTGAAGCTTTCTTT
TRBD1	TRBJ2-7	few	TRBV28	CASQPGQGIYEQYF	TGTGCCAGCCAACCGGGACAGGGGATTTACGAGCAGTACTTC
-	TRBJ1-2	-	TRBV15	CATSRDLPGLYGYTF	TGTGCCACCAGCAGAGATCTTCCGGGACTCTATGGCTACACCTTC
TRBD1	TRBJ2-2	-	TRBV3-1	CASSPRAGGASGELFF	TGTGCCAGCAGCCCGCGGGCAGGGGGCGCATCAGGGGAGCTGTTTTTT
-	TRBJ2-6	many	TRBV7-9	CASSLGSGANVLTF	TGTGCCAGCAGCTTAGGGTCTGGGGCCAACGTCCTGACTTTC
-	TRBJ2-4	many	TRBV29-1	CSVAVLGAAGDIQYF	TGCAGCGTTGCGGTCCTTGGGGCCGCGGGCGACATTCAGTACTTC
TRBD1	TRBJ2-7	few	TRBV27	CASRTGDRLYEQYF	TGTGCCAGCAGGACAGGGGATCGCTTGTACGAGCAGTACTTC
-	TRBJ2-1	few	TRBV29-1	CSFWGERNEQFF	TGCAGCTTCTGGGGGGAGCGCAATGAGCAGTTCTTC
TRBD1	TRBJ1-5	-	TRBV29-1	CSATTGGNQPQHF	TGCAGCGCTACGACAGGGGGCAATCAGCCCCAGCATTTT
TRBD1	TRBJ2-1	many	TRBV6-1	CASRDSLTYNEQFF	TGTGCCAGCCGGGACAGCCTCACCTACAATGAGCAGTTCTTC
-	TRBJ1-2	-	TRBV6-2/TRBV6-3	CASSYSTGPGRGYTF	TGTGCCAGCAGTTACTCTACAGGCCCAGGACGGGGCTACACCTTC
-	TRBJ2-7	few	TRBV29-1	CSVGGMGSYEQYF	TGCAGCGTTGGCGGGATGGGCTCCTACGAGCAGTACTTC
TRBD2	TRBJ2-7	-	TRBV29-1	CSVDLTGTSSRYEQYF	TGCAGCGTTGATCTCACCGGGACTAGCTCTAGATACGAGCAGTACTTC
TRBD2	TRBJ2-7	many	TRBV29-1	CSVEQAGVYEQYF	TGCAGCGTTGAGCAAGCGGGAGTCTACGAGCAGTACTTC
-	TRBJ2-7	-	TRBV20-1	CSARVERAHYEQYF	TGCAGTGCTAGAGTAGAGCGGGCCCACTACGAGCAGTACTTC
-	TRBJ1-5	few	TRBV6-2/TRBV6-3	CASSQPGRPWDQPQHF	TGTGCCAGCAGTCAACCCGGGAGACCCTGGGACCAGCCCCAGCATTTT